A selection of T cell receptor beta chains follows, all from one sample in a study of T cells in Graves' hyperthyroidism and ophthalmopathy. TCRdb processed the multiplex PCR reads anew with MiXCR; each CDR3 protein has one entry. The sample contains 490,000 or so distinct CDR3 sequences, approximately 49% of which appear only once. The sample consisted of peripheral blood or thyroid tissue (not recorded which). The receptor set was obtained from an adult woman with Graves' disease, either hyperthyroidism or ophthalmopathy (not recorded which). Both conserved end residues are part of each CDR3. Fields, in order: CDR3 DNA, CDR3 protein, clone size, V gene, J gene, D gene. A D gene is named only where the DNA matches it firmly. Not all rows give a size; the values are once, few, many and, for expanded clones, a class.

CDR3nt: TGTGCCAGCAGCGGCACAGGGAATGATTCACCCCTCCACTTT
CDR3aa: CASSGTGNDSPLHF
abundance: .
v_gene: TRBV7-8
j_gene: TRBJ1-6
d_gene: .

CDR3nt: TGTGCCAGCAGCCAAGATGGTAGCCCCACCTACGAGCAGTACTTC
CDR3aa: CASSQDGSPTYEQYF
abundance: many
v_gene: TRBV4-2
j_gene: TRBJ2-7
d_gene: .

CDR3nt: TGTGCCAGCAGCTTAACGGGACTAACGAACACCGGGGAGCTGTTTTTT
CDR3aa: CASSLTGLTNTGELFF
abundance: many
v_gene: TRBV7-3
j_gene: TRBJ2-2
d_gene: TRBD2

CDR3nt: TGTGCCAGCAGCACCGGGACATCTGGAAACACCATATATTTT
CDR3aa: CASSTGTSGNTIYF
abundance: few
v_gene: TRBV7-9
j_gene: TRBJ1-3
d_gene: .

CDR3nt: TGTGCCAGCCACTCAGGGGCGACTAATGAAAAACTGTTTTTT
CDR3aa: CASHSGATNEKLFF
abundance: many
v_gene: TRBV6-5
j_gene: TRBJ1-4
d_gene: .

CDR3nt: TGTGCCACCAGATGGGGCGCGCACACTGAAGCTTTCTTT
CDR3aa: CATRWGAHTEAFF
abundance: few
v_gene: TRBV15
j_gene: TRBJ1-1
d_gene: .

CDR3nt: TGTGCCAGCTCACCAAGGGGGCTCGGAGAAAAACTGTTTTTT
CDR3aa: CASSPRGLGEKLFF
abundance: few
v_gene: TRBV18
j_gene: TRBJ1-4
d_gene: TRBD1

CDR3nt: TGTGCCAGCAGTTCCCCCGAGGGGGCTAACTATGGCTACACCTTC
CDR3aa: CASSSPEGANYGYTF
abundance: .
v_gene: TRBV28
j_gene: TRBJ1-2
d_gene: .

CDR3nt: TGTGCCAGCAGTGCTAGAGTCCCCGGGGAGACCCAGTACTTC
CDR3aa: CASSARVPGETQYF
abundance: few
v_gene: TRBV25-1
j_gene: TRBJ2-5
d_gene: .

CDR3nt: TGCAGCTGGGGTCAGGGGGCCATTTACGAGCAGTACTTC
CDR3aa: CSWGQGAIYEQYF
abundance: .
v_gene: TRBV29-1
j_gene: TRBJ2-7
d_gene: TRBD1

CDR3nt: TGTGCCAGCACCTTGGGGGGCAGCAAACTGTTTTTT
CDR3aa: CASTLGGSKLFF
abundance: .
v_gene: TRBV28
j_gene: TRBJ1-4
d_gene: .

CDR3nt: TGTGCCAGCAGTCGAGCAAATGGCTACACCTTC
CDR3aa: CASSRANGYTF
abundance: .
v_gene: TRBV2
j_gene: TRBJ1-2
d_gene: .

CDR3nt: TGTGCCAGCACCATGGGCGGGGCAGATACGCAGTATTTT
CDR3aa: CASTMGGADTQYF
abundance: many
v_gene: TRBV7-2
j_gene: TRBJ2-3
d_gene: .

CDR3nt: TGTGCCAGCAGCCAAGATGGTGGGAGGCAAGAGACCCAGTACTTC
CDR3aa: CASSQDGGRQETQYF
abundance: .
v_gene: TRBV3-1
j_gene: TRBJ2-5
d_gene: .

CDR3nt: TGCAGCGTTGAGGGCGCCTCTAATGAAAAACTGTTTTTT
CDR3aa: CSVEGASNEKLFF
abundance: .
v_gene: TRBV29-1
j_gene: TRBJ1-4
d_gene: .

CDR3nt: TGTGCCAGCAGTGGGCTGGGGGGAGAAGCTTTCTTT
CDR3aa: CASSGLGGEAFF
abundance: .
v_gene: TRBV2
j_gene: TRBJ1-1
d_gene: .

CDR3nt: TGTGCCAGCAGACTGACTACTAGCGGGAGATCTTACGAGCAGTACTTC
CDR3aa: CASRLTTSGRSYEQYF
abundance: .
v_gene: TRBV25-1
j_gene: TRBJ2-7
d_gene: TRBD2

CDR3nt: TGTGCCAGCTCGGTCGATGGGTCTAGCACAGATACGCAGTATTTT
CDR3aa: CASSVDGSSTDTQYF
abundance: .
v_gene: TRBV2
j_gene: TRBJ2-3
d_gene: .

CDR3nt: TGTGCCAGCAGCCAAGGGACTATCGCGAACACCGGGGAGCTGTTTTTT
CDR3aa: CASSQGTIANTGELFF
abundance: .
v_gene: TRBV4-2
j_gene: TRBJ2-2
d_gene: .

CDR3nt: TGCAGCGTAGGGTTGAGCACTGAAGCTTTCTTT
CDR3aa: CSVGLSTEAFF
abundance: .
v_gene: TRBV29-1
j_gene: TRBJ1-1
d_gene: .

CDR3nt: TGCAGTGCTAGAGACCCAACCGGGACTAGCGGGAGGAACCAAGAGACCCAGTACTTC
CDR3aa: CSARDPTGTSGRNQETQYF
abundance: many
v_gene: TRBV20-1
j_gene: TRBJ2-5
d_gene: TRBD2

CDR3nt: TGTGCCAGCAGTATCGGCAGCAATCAGCCCCAGCATTTT
CDR3aa: CASSIGSNQPQHF
abundance: many
v_gene: TRBV2
j_gene: TRBJ1-5
d_gene: .

CDR3nt: TGTGCCAGCAGCCGGGGCTCCAATCAGCCCCAGCATTTT
CDR3aa: CASSRGSNQPQHF
abundance: many
v_gene: TRBV9
j_gene: TRBJ1-5
d_gene: .

CDR3nt: TGTGCCAGCAGCTTGGCGGATTTGAATAATGAAAAACTGTTTTTT
CDR3aa: CASSLADLNNEKLFF
abundance: .
v_gene: TRBV5-5
j_gene: TRBJ1-4
d_gene: .

CDR3nt: TGTGCCAGTGGCGCTATATATTCACCCCTCCACTTT
CDR3aa: CASGAIYSPLHF
abundance: many
v_gene: TRBV19
j_gene: TRBJ1-6
d_gene: .

CDR3nt: TGTGCCTGGATGAATCCTTCAACTAATGAAAAACTGTTTTTT
CDR3aa: CAWMNPSTNEKLFF
abundance: once
v_gene: TRBV19
j_gene: TRBJ1-4
d_gene: .

CDR3nt: TGTGCCAGCAGCGTAGGTCGGGGAGTAGACACCGGGGAGCTGTTTTTT
CDR3aa: CASSVGRGVDTGELFF
abundance: many
v_gene: TRBV9
j_gene: TRBJ2-2
d_gene: .